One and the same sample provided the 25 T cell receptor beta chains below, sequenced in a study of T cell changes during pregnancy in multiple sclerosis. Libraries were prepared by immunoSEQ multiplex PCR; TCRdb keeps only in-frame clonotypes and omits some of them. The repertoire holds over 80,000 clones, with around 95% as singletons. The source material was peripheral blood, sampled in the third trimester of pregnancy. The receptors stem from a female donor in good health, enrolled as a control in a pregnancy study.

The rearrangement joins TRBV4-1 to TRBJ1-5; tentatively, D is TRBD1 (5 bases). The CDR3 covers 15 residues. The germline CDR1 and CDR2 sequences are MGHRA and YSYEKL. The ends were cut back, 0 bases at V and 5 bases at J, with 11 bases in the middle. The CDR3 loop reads CASSQDRGSDQPQHF. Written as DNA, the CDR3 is TGCGCCAGCAGCCAAGATCGGGGGAGCGATCAGCCCCAGCATTTT.

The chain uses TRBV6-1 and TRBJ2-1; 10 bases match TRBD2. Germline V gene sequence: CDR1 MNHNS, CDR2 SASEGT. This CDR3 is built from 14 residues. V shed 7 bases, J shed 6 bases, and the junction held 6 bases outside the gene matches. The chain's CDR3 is CASKASGSTNEQFF. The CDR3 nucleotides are TGTGCCAGCAAAGCTAGCGGGAGTACCAATGAGCAGTTCTTC.

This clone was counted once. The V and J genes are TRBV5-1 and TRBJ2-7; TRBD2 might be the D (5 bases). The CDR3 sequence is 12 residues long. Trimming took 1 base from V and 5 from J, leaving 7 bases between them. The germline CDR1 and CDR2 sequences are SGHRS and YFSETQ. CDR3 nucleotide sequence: TGCGCCAGCAGCTTGCCAGCGGACGAGCAGTACTTC. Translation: CASSLPADEQYF.

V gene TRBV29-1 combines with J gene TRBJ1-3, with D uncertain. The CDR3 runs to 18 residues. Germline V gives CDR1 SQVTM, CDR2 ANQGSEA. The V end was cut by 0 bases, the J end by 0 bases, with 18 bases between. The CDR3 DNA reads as TGCAGCGTTGAAGACCGGGTCGGAGGCAAGAGCTCTGGAAACACCATATATTTT. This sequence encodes CSVEDRVGGKSSGNTIYF.

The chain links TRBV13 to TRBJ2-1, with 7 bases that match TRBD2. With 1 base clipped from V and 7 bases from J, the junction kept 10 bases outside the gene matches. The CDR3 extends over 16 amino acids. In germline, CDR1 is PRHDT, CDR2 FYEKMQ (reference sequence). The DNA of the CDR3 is TGTGCCAGCAGCTTAGACCGGGCGGGGGTGCATAATGAGCAGTTCTTC. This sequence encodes CASSLDRAGVHNEQFF.

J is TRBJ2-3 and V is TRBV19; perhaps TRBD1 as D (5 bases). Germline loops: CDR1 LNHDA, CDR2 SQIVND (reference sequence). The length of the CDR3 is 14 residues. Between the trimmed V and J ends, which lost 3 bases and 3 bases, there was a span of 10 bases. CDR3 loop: CASSMVGRTDTQYF. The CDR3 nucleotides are TGTGCCAGTAGTATGGTGGGGCGGACAGATACGCAGTATTTT.

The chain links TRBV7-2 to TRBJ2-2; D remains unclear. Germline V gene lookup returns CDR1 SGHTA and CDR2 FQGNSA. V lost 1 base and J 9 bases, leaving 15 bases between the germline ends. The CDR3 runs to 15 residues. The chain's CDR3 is CASSLGPAGSRELFF. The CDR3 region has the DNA TGTGCCAGCAGCTTAGGCCCAGCCGGGTCGAGGGAGCTGTTTTTT.

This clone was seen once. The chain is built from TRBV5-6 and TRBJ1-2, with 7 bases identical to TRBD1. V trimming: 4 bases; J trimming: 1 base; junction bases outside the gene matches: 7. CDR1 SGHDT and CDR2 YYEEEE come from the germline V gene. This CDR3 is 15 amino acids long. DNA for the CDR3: TGTGCCAGCAGCCCCTTGGACAGGAGTAACTATGGCTACACCTTC. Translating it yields CASSPLDRSNYGYTF.

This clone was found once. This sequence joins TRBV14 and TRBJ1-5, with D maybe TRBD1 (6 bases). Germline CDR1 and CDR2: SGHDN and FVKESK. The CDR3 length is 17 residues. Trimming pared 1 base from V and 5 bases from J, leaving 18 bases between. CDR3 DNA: TGTGCCAGCAGCCAAGTTCGACAGGCCGATCCTTATCAGCCCCAGCATTTT. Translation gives CASSQVRQADPYQPQHF.

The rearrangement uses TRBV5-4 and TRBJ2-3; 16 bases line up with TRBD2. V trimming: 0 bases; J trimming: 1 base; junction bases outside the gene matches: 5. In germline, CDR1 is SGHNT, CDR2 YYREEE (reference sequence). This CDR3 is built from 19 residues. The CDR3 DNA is TGTGCCAGCAGCTTGGGGGGACTAGCGGGAGGGGTAGGCACAGATACGCAGTATTTT. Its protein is CASSLGGLAGGVGTDTQYF.

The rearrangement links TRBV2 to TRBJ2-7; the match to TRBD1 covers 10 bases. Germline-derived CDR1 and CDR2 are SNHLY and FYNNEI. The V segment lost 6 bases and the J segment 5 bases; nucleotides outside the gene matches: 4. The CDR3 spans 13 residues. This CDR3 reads CASRLGTGDEQYF. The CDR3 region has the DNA TGTGCCAGCAGGCTCGGGACAGGGGACGAGCAGTACTTC. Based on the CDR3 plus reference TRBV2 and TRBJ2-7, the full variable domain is EPEVTQTPSHQVTQMGQEVILRCVPISNHLYFYWYRQILGQKVEFLVSFYNNEISEKSEIFDDQFSVERPDGSNFTLKIRSTKLEDSAMYFCASRLGTGDEQYFGPGTRLTVT.

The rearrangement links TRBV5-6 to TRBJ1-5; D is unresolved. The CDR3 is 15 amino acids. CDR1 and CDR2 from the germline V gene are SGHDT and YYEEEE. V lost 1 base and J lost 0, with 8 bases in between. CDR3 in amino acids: CASSLRQASNQPQHF. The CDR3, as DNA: TGTGCCAGCAGCTTGCGGCAGGCTAGCAATCAGCCCCAGCATTTT.

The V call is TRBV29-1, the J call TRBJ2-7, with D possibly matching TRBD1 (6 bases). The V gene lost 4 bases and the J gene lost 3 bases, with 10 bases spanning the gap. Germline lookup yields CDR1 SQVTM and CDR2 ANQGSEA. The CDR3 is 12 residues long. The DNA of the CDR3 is TGCAGCGTTGGGGACACCGACTACGAGCAGTACTTC. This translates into CSVGDTDYEQYF.

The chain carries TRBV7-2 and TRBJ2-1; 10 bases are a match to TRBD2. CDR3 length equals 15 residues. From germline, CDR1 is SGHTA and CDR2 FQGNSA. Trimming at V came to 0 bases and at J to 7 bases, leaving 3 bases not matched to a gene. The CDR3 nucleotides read TGTGCCAGCAGCTTAGCGCTAGCGGGAGCGAATGAGCAGTTCTTC. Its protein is CASSLALAGANEQFF.

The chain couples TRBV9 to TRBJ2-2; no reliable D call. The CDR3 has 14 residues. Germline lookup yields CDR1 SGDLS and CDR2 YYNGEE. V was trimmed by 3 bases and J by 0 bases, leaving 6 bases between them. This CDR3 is CASSALTNTGELFF. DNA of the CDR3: TGTGCCAGCAGCGCCCTAACGAACACCGGGGAGCTGTTTTTT.

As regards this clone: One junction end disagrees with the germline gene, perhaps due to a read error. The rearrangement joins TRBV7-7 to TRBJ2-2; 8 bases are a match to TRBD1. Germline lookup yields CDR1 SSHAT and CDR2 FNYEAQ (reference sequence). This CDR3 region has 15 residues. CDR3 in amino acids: CASSNGQGKTGELFF. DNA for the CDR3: TGTGCTAGCAGCAACGGACAGGGAAAAACCGGGGAGCTGTTTTTT.

The CDR3 reads CATSTPSGNEKLFF. The CDR3 DNA reads TGTGCCACCAGCACCCCCAGCGGAAATGAAAAACTGTTTTTT. The chain employs TRBV15 and TRBJ1-4, with unresolved D. The CDR3 loop spans 14 amino acids. Germline loops: CDR1 LNHNV, CDR2 YYDKDF (reference sequence). V lost 4 bases to trimming and J lost 5 bases, with 11 bases between them.

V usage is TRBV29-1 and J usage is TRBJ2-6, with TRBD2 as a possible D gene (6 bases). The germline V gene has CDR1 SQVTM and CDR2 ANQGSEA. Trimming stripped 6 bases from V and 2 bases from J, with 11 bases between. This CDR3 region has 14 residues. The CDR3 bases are TGCAGCGTCCAAGGAGGGGCTGGGGCCAACGTCCTGACTTTC. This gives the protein CSVQGGAGANVLTF.

The CDR3 coding sequence is TGTGCCAGCAGCCAGGTTATTTGGGGGGGAGTTGGCAGCAATGAGCAGTTCTTC. It translates to CASSQVIWGGVGSNEQFF. The chain recombines TRBV4-2 with TRBJ2-1; 7 bases are shared with TRBD2. The CDR3 runs to 18 residues. With 3 bases clipped from V and 6 bases from J, the junction kept 17 bases outside the gene matches. Germline CDR1 and CDR2: LGHNA and YNFKEQ.

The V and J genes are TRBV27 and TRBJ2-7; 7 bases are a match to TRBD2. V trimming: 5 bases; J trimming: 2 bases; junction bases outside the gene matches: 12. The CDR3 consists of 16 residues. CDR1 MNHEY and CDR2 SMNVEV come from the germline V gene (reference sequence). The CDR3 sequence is CASSPSMGGVTYEQYF. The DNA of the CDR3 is TGTGCCAGCAGTCCTAGTATGGGGGGGGTAACCTACGAGCAGTACTTC.

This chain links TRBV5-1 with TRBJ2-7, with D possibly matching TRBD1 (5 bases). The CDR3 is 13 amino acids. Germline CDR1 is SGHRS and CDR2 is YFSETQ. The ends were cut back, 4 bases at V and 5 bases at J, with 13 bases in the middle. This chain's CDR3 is CASSPQGTNEQYF. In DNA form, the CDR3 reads TGCGCCAGCAGCCCGCAGGGAACCAACGAGCAGTACTTC.

The CDR3 protein is CASSLVAEASEKLFF. CDR3 coding DNA: TGCGCCAGCAGCTTGGTGGCAGAGGCGTCGGAAAAACTGTTTTTT. The chain links TRBV5-1 to TRBJ1-4; unclear D gene. Germline values: CDR1 SGHRS, CDR2 YFSETQ. The CDR3 has 15 residues. The V gene lost 0 bases and the J gene lost 8 bases, with 14 bases spanning the gap.

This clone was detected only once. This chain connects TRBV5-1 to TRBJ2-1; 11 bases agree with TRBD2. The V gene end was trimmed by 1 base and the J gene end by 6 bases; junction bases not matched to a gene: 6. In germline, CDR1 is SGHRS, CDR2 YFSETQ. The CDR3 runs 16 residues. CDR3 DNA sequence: TGCGCCAGCAGCTTGAGTGTACTAGCGGGAGTCAATGAGCAGTTCTTC. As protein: CASSLSVLAGVNEQFF.

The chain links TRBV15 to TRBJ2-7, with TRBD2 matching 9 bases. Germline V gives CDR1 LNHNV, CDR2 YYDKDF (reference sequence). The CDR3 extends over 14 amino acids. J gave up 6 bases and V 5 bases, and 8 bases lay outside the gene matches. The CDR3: CATSLLAGDAEQYF. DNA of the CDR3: TGTGCCACCAGCTTGTTAGCGGGAGACGCCGAGCAGTACTTC.

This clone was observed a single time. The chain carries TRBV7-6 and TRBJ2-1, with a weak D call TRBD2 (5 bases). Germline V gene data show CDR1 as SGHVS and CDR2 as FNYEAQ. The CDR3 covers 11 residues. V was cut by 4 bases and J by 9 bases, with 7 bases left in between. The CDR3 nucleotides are TGTGCCAGCAGCTCGGGGAGTGAGCAGTTCTTC. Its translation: CASSSGSEQFF.